This entry lists 5 T cell receptor beta chains sequenced from one sample in a study of cytomegalovirus exposure and HLA in healthy donors. Clones were sequenced by immunoSEQ multiplex PCR, and TCRdb holds only the in-frame ones, with some missing. Here the sample spans some 350,000 clones, roughly 87% being singletons. Specimen: PBMCs. These receptors came from a woman in her 30s in good health and CMV-seropositive.

The rearrangement links TRBV28 to TRBJ2-7; a possible D gene is TRBD2 (6 bases). Trimming shortened V by 3 bases and J by 7 bases, and 16 bases separated the two germline ends. The germline V gene encodes CDR1 MDHEN and CDR2 SYDVKM. CDR3 length equals 14 residues. CDR3 residues: CASSFKGDGGEQYF. Written as DNA, the CDR3 is TGTGCCAGCAGTTTCAAAGGTGATGGGGGGGAGCAGTACTTC.

The gene calls are TRBV9 and TRBJ1-5, with unresolved D. Germline V gene lookup returns CDR1 SGDLS and CDR2 YYNGEE. CDR3 length: 15 residues. The V and J ends lost 0 bases and 3 bases respectively, with 10 bases between them. The CDR3, as DNA: TGTGCCAGCAGCGTAGGGATTTCTCCCAATCAGCCCCAGCATTTT. Protein sequence: CASSVGISPNQPQHF.

The rearrangement links TRBV30 to TRBJ1-2; TRBD1 might be the D (6 bases). The length of the CDR3 is 16 residues. Germline V gene lookup returns CDR1 GTSNPN and CDR2 SVGIG (reference sequence). V was shortened by 0 bases and J by 4 bases, with 18 bases between the two germline ends. CDR3 in amino acids: CAWSVPGDNFLYGYTF. The CDR3 DNA reads as TGTGCCTGGAGTGTACCGGGGGACAATTTTCTCTATGGCTACACCTTC.

This chain joins TRBV4-3 and TRBJ2-3; TRBD1 aligns across 10 bases. There are 15 residues in the CDR3. Germline-derived CDR1 and CDR2 are LGHNA and YSLEER. Trimming removed 6 bases from V and 4 bases from J; junction bases left unmatched: 7. CDR3: CASSLDRGVADTQYF. The CDR3 DNA reads as TGCGCCAGCAGTCTGGACAGGGGGGTCGCAGATACGCAGTATTTT.

This clone appeared a few times. The chain carries TRBV29-1 and TRBJ2-1; 13 bases are shared with TRBD2. The CDR3 has 14 residues. V was clipped by 4 bases and J by 12 bases; unmatched bases: 9. CDR1 SQVTM and CDR2 ANQGSEA come from the germline V gene. CDR3 region: CSVVRLAGGRRQFF. As DNA, the CDR3 is TGCAGCGTTGTAAGACTAGCGGGAGGTCGGAGGCAGTTCTTC.